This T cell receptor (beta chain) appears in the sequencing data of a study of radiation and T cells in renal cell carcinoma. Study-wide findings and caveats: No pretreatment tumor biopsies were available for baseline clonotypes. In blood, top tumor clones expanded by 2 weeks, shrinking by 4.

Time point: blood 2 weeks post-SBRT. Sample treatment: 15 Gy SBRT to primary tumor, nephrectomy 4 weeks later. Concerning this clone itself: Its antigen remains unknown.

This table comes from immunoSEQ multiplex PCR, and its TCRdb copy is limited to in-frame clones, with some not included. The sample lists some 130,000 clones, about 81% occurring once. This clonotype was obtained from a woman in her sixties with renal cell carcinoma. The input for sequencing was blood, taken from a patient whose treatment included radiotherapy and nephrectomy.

CDR3 sequence reads: CASSLYSGNYGYTF. As DNA, the CDR3 is TGTGCCAGCAGCTTATATTCCGGGAACTATGGCTACACCTTC. V is TRBV11-2 and J is TRBJ1-2; D gene unclear. In germline, CDR1 is SGHAT, CDR2 FQNNGV. Trimming removed 2 bases from V and 2 bases from J, with 9 bases in between. CDR3 size: 14 residues.